A selection of T cell receptor beta chains follows, all from one sample in a study of CD4 T cells in relation to SARS-CoV-2 and coronaviruses. Assay: immunoSEQ multiplex PCR; the TCRdb copy retains only in-frame clones and omits some. The table records around 62,000 clones, 94% of them present only once. Specimen: naive CD4+ T cells from PBMCs. The receptors shown here come from a human donor in good health. Each CDR3 is given with its conserved first and last residue. The D gene is left open where the match is weak. Expanded clones are given a class, and other clones once, few, many or no size at all.

TRBV2	14	TRBJ1-5	NA	TRBD1	CASSEPRDRGPSPF	TGTGCCAGCAGTGAGCCGCGGGACAGGGGGCCCAGTCCTTTT
TRBV5-6	15	TRBJ1-3	NA	NA	CASSLKRGIGNTIYF	TGTGCCAGCAGCTTGAAGAGGGGGATAGGAAACACCATATATTTT
TRBV7-2	15	TRBJ2-7	NA	TRBD2	CASSHSTSGSSEQYF	TGTGCCAGCAGCCATTCGACTAGCGGGAGTTCCGAGCAGTACTTC
TRBV5-1	15	TRBJ1-1	NA	TRBD1	CASSFGTGEGTEAFF	TGCGCCAGCAGCTTTGGGACAGGGGAGGGCACTGAAGCTTTCTTT
TRBV28	18	TRBJ2-2	NA	NA	CASSLWKFRTRNTGELFF	TGTGCCAGCAGTTTATGGAAATTCCGGACACGTAACACCGGGGAGCTGTTTTTT
TRBV19	15	TRBJ1-6	NA	TRBD1	CASSIGTANNSPLHF	TGTGCCAGTAGTATTGGGACAGCGAATAATTCACCCCTCCACTTT
TRBV3-1/TRBV3-2	17	TRBJ2-1	NA	TRBD2	CASSPGLAGDSYNEQFF	TGTGCCAGTTCCCCGGGACTAGCGGGAGACTCCTACAATGAGCAGTTCTTC
TRBV2	17	TRBJ1-3	NA	NA	CASTPGLISFSGNTIYF	TGTGCCAGCACCCCAGGACTCATTTCCTTCTCTGGAAACACCATATATTTT
TRBV5-6	14	TRBJ2-4	NA	TRBD2	CASRASGDKNIQYF	TGTGCCAGCAGGGCTAGCGGAGATAAAAACATTCAGTACTTC
TRBV18	14	TRBJ2-1	NA	NA	CASSPYPQWDEQFF	TGTGCCAGCTCACCCTATCCCCAGTGGGATGAGCAGTTCTTC
TRBV28	16	TRBJ2-7	NA	NA	CASSREPGFLSYEQYF	TGTGCCAGCAGTCGCGAGCCGGGGTTCCTCTCCTACGAGCAGTACTTC
TRBV5-4	15	TRBJ2-2	NA	TRBD1	CASSDGTGRTGELFF	TGTGCCAGCAGCGACGGGACAGGGAGGACCGGGGAGCTGTTTTTT
TRBV5-6	14	TRBJ2-1	NA	TRBD2	CASSLGLAGEEQFF	TGTGCCAGCAGCCTGGGACTAGCGGGAGAGGAGCAGTTCTTC
TRBV5-1	15	TRBJ2-7	NA	NA	CASSLEQGPTYEQYF	TGCGCCAGCAGCTTGGAACAGGGTCCGACCTACGAGCAGTACTTC
TRBV14	12	TRBJ1-3	NA	NA	CASSQGGYTIYF	TGTGCCAGCAGCCAAGGGGGGTACACCATATATTTT
TRBV29-1	14	TRBJ2-7	NA	TRBD2	CSVGLAGGLYEQYF	TGCAGCGTAGGACTAGCGGGAGGGTTGTACGAGCAGTACTTC
TRBV7-3	18	TRBJ2-1	NA	TRBD2	CASSLGSPSGKGYNEQFF	TGTGCCAGCAGCCTAGGGTCCCCAAGCGGGAAGGGTTACAATGAGCAGTTCTTC
TRBV15	17	TRBJ2-1	NA	TRBD2	CATSKRSGTSGYNEQFF	TGTGCCACCAGCAAAAGATCCGGGACTAGCGGTTACAATGAGCAGTTCTTC
TRBV7-3	15	TRBJ2-1	NA	TRBD2	CASSGLAGPYNEQFF	TGCGCCAGCAGCGGACTAGCGGGTCCCTACAATGAGCAGTTCTTC
TRBV10-3	15	TRBJ1-1	few	NA	CAISESYRGGTEAFF	TGTGCCATCAGTGAGTCGTATCGGGGGGGCACTGAAGCTTTCTTT
TRBV6-5	12	TRBJ1-3	NA	NA	CASRTSGNTIYF	TGTGCCAGCAGGACCTCTGGAAACACCATATATTTT
TRBV28	14	TRBJ2-3	NA	NA	CASSSNGGNQPQYF	TGTGCCAGCAGTTCCAACGGGGGTAATCAGCCCCAGTATTTT
TRBV10-3	14	TRBJ2-7	NA	TRBD2	CAISQTSGSYEQYF	TGTGCCATCAGCCAGACTAGCGGGAGCTACGAGCAGTACTTC
TRBV19	13	TRBJ1-1	once	NA	CASSINELPPAFF	TGTGCCAGTAGTATCAATGAACTTCCACCAGCTTTCTTT
TRBV5-5	16	TRBJ2-7	NA	NA	CASSLPTRGPSYEQYF	TGTGCCAGCAGCTTGCCAACCCGGGGACCTTCCTACGAGCAGTACTTC
TRBV28	15	TRBJ2-3	NA	NA	CASSLSALGTDTQYF	TGTGCCAGCAGTTTATCCGCCCTGGGCACAGATACGCAGTATTTT
TRBV5-1	14	TRBJ2-7	NA	NA	CASTAVDSEMEQYF	TGCGCCAGCACTGCAGTCGACTCCGAAATGGAGCAGTACTTC
TRBV6-6	16	TRBJ2-1	NA	TRBD2	CASSRLAGVTYNEQFF	TGTGCCAGCAGCCGGCTAGCGGGGGTAACCTACAATGAGCAGTTCTTC
TRBV7-9	14	TRBJ1-4	NA	TRBD1	CASSSYRGNEKLFF	TGTGCCAGCAGTTCCTACAGGGGTAATGAAAAACTGTTTTTT
TRBV5-4	14	TRBJ2-7	NA	NA	CASSPWTTSYEQYF	TGTGCCAGCAGCCCATGGACAACCTCCTACGAGCAGTACTTC
TRBV6-5	15	TRBJ1-5	once	NA	CASSYSRGGTGAQHF	TGTGCCAGCAGTTACTCGAGAGGGGGGACGGGGGCCCAGCATTTT
TRBV6-5	15	TRBJ1-5	NA	NA	CASRPDRKSNQPQHF	TGTGCCAGCAGACCCGACAGAAAGAGCAATCAGCCCCAGCATTTT
TRBV28	16	TRBJ2-3	NA	TRBD2	CASSLGTSFITDTQYF	TGTGCCAGCAGTCTAGGGACTAGCTTTATCACAGATACGCAGTATTTT
TRBV20-1	11	TRBJ2-5	NA	NA	CSARIRETQYF	TGCAGTGCTAGAATCCGGGAGACCCAGTACTTC
TRBV6-5	13	TRBJ2-5	once	NA	CASRPTGRETQYF	TGTGCCAGCAGGCCCACAGGGAGGGAGACCCAGTACTTC
TRBV7-9	14	TRBJ2-3	NA	NA	CASSYGAEADTQYF	TGTGCCAGCAGCTATGGGGCAGAGGCAGATACGCAGTATTTT
TRBV5-1	17	TRBJ2-3	NA	NA	CASSLPSRLGVIDTQYF	TGCGCCAGCAGCTTGCCAAGCCGACTTGGGGTAATAGATACGCAGTATTTT
TRBV12-3/TRBV12-4	13	TRBJ1-2	NA	NA	CASTPGLNYGYTF	TGTGCCAGCACCCCTGGGCTGAACTATGGCTACACCTTC
TRBV5-5	15	TRBJ1-1	NA	NA	CASSLAQGSSTEAFF	TGTGCCAGCAGCTTGGCGCAGGGGAGTAGCACTGAAGCTTTCTTT
TRBV19	17	TRBJ2-3	NA	TRBD2	CASSRAGTGTSIDTQYF	TGTGCCAGTAGTAGGGCGGGCACCGGGACTAGCATAGATACGCAGTATTTT
TRBV5-1	16	TRBJ2-6	NA	NA	CASSFWLGSGANVLTF	TGCGCCAGCAGCTTTTGGTTAGGAAGCGGGGCCAACGTCCTGACTTTC
TRBV5-1	15	TRBJ2-7	NA	NA	CASSPGRAHSYEQYF	TGCGCCAGCAGCCCCGGGCGAGCCCATTCCTACGAGCAGTACTTC
TRBV7-8	15	TRBJ2-7	NA	TRBD2	CASSLGLAPSYEQYF	TGTGCCAGCAGCTTAGGACTAGCGCCTTCCTACGAGCAGTACTTC
TRBV3-1/TRBV3-2	14	TRBJ1-3	NA	NA	CASSQRTDGNTIYF	TGTGCCAGCAGCCAACGGACCGATGGAAACACCATATATTTT
TRBV24-1	18	TRBJ2-1	NA	NA	CATSDLYRDRRPYNEQFF	TGTGCCACCAGTGATTTATACCGGGACCGCCGACCCTACAATGAGCAGTTCTTC
TRBV10-2	14	TRBJ1-2	NA	NA	CASSEDPSPYGYTF	TGCGCCAGCAGTGAGGACCCTAGCCCATATGGCTACACCTTC
TRBV28	15	TRBJ2-2	NA	NA	CASSPAGTNTGELFF	TGTGCCAGCAGTCCGGCCGGCACGAACACCGGGGAGCTGTTTTTT
TRBV19	13	TRBJ2-1	NA	NA	CASSNNIRNEQFF	TGTGCCAGTTCCAATAATATTAGGAATGAGCAGTTCTTC
TRBV7-8	13	TRBJ1-1	NA	NA	CASTPPLGTEAFF	TGTGCCAGCACCCCACCACTTGGCACTGAAGCTTTCTTT
TRBV10-3	14	TRBJ2-7	few	TRBD2	CAITGTSGSGEQYF	TGTGCCATCACCGGGACTAGCGGGAGCGGGGAGCAGTACTTC
TRBV6-5	12	TRBJ2-5	NA	NA	CASSSSGETQYF	TGTGCCAGCAGTAGTTCGGGGGAGACCCAGTACTTC
TRBV5-1	14	TRBJ2-5	NA	NA	CASSLNSGQETQYF	TGCGCCAGCAGCTTGAATTCCGGACAAGAGACCCAGTACTTC
TRBV18	11	TRBJ2-7	NA	NA	CASSLRDEQYF	TGTGCCAGCTCACTCAGGGACGAGCAGTACTTC
TRBV25-1	13	TRBJ1-1	NA	NA	CASSVQVYTEAFF	TGTGCCAGCAGTGTTCAGGTTTACACTGAAGCTTTCTTT
TRBV10-3	14	TRBJ2-1	NA	NA	CAISESHGGAEQFF	TGTGCCATCAGTGAGTCGCACGGCGGGGCTGAGCAGTTCTTC
TRBV5-1	13	TRBJ1-2	NA	NA	CASSSAGAGGYTF	TGCGCCAGCAGCTCGGCAGGGGCCGGGGGCTACACCTTC
TRBV18	14	TRBJ1-4	NA	NA	CASSPPERGEKLFF	TGTGCCAGCTCACCCCCGGAGAGGGGTGAAAAACTGTTTTTT
TRBV30	13	TRBJ1-5	NA	TRBD1	CAWGTGSNQPQHF	TGTGCCTGGGGGACAGGGAGTAATCAGCCCCAGCATTTT